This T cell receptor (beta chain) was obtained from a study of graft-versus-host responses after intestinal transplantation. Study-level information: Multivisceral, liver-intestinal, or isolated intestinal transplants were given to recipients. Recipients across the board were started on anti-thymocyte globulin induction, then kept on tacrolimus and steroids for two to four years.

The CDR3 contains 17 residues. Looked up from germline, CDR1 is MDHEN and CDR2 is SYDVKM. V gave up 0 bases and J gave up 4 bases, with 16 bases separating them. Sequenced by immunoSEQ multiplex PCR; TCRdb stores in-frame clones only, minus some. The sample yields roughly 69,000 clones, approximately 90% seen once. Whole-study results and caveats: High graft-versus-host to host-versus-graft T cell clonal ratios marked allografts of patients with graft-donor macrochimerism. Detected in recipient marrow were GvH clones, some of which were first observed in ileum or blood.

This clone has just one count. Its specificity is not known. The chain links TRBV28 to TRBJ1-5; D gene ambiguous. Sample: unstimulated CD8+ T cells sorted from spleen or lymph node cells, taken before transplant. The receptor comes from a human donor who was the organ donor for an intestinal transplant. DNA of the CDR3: TGTGCCAGCAGTTTATGCGTCGCCTCTAGCATTAATCAGCCCCAGCATTTT. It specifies CASSLCVASSINQPQHF.